One T cell receptor beta chain is described in this entry. No antigen is known for it. V was shortened by 3 bases and J by 1 base, with 10 bases between the two germline ends. Germline V gives CDR1 LGHNA, CDR2 YNFKEQ. There are 16 residues in the CDR3. The entry originates in a study of multiple sclerosis patients with progressive multifocal leukoencephalopathy. Study findings and constraints: Preferential TRBV-TRBJ pairings or common gene usage were not detected at PML. Most PML patients had lower entropy, suggesting less diverse TRB repertoires.

The time point denotes: 12 to 13 months of natalizumab therapy. All patients had prior interferon beta, and all PML patients were female. Assay: immunoSEQ multiplex PCR; the TCRdb copy retains only in-frame clones and omits some. The sample includes 20,000 to 30,000 clones, 85% to 95% of them seen just once. Sequencing used PBMCs, obtained from a patient treated with natalizumab. The origin of this receptor is a man aged 30-40 years with multiple sclerosis. The chain recombines TRBV4-2 with TRBJ2-6; D is ambiguous. The CDR3 spells CASSHGLSSGANVLTF. CDR3 in DNA: TGTGCCAGCAGCCACGGTCTGTCGTCTGGGGCCAACGTCCTGACTTTC.